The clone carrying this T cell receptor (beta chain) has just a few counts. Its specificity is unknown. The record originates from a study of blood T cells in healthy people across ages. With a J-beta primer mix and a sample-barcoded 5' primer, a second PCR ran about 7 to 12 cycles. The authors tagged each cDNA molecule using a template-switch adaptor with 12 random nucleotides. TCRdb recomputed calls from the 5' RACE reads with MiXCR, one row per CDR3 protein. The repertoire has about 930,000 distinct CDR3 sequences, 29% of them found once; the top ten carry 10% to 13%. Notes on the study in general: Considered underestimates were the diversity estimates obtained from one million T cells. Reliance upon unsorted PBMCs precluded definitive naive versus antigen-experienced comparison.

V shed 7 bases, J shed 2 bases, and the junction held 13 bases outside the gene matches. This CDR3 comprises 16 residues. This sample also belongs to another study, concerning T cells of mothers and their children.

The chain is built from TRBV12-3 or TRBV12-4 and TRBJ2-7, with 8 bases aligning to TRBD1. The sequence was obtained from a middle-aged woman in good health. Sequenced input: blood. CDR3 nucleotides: TGTGCCAGCACCGCAACCGGGACAGGAGCCACCTACGAGCAGTACTTC. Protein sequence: CASTATGTGATYEQYF.